The rows below give T cell receptor beta chains drawn from one sample of a study of blood T cell repertoires in COVID-19. TCRdb's table, derived via immunoSEQ multiplex PCR, lists solely in-frame clones and lacks some. The sample lists 110,000 to 150,000 clones, about 81% seen once, with less than 5% in the top ten. The sequencing input was peripheral blood. These receptors were taken from an elderly woman with acute or convalescent COVID-19. Both conserved end residues are part of each CDR3. A D gene is named only where the DNA matches it firmly. Clone size, where shown, is once, few, many, or a class for clones that have expanded.

J: TRBJ2-2; D: TRBD1; V: TRBV6-1; size: -; DNA: TGTGCCAGCAGTGCCTGGGACAGGGGGGTGGCCGGGGAGCTGTTTTTT; CDR3: CASSAWDRGVAGELFF
J: TRBJ2-1; D: -; V: TRBV7-9; size: -; DNA: TGTGCCAGCAGCCCCTCAGGGAGGCGGTACAATGAGCAGTTCTTC; CDR3: CASSPSGRRYNEQFF
J: TRBJ2-1; D: -; V: TRBV29-1; size: -; DNA: TGCAGCGTTGAATCCCCACAGGTCTACGAGGTTGAGCAGTTCTTC; CDR3: CSVESPQVYEVEQFF
J: TRBJ2-2; D: TRBD1; V: TRBV7-7; size: -; DNA: TGTGCCAGCAGCCGGACAGGAGAAAACACCGGGGAGCTGTTTTTT; CDR3: CASSRTGENTGELFF
J: TRBJ2-3; D: TRBD1; V: TRBV5-1; size: once; DNA: TGCGCCAGCAGTTCCGGACAGGGCACAGATACGCAGTATTTT; CDR3: CASSSGQGTDTQYF
J: TRBJ2-7; D: -; V: TRBV5-1; size: -; DNA: TGCGCCAGCAGCTTCTCGGCAGGGGCTACCTACGAGCAGTACTTC; CDR3: CASSFSAGATYEQYF
J: TRBJ2-6; D: -; V: TRBV7-9; size: -; DNA: TGTGCCAGCTCAAGCAGGCAGGGTACTGGGGCCAACGTCCTGACTTTC; CDR3: CASSSRQGTGANVLTF
J: TRBJ1-2; D: -; V: TRBV6-5; size: -; DNA: TGTGCCAGCAGTCGCGCAGGGGAGAACTATGGCTACACCTTC; CDR3: CASSRAGENYGYTF
J: TRBJ2-1; D: -; V: TRBV4-1; size: -; DNA: TGCGCCAGCAGCCAACCAACAGGGATCAGTGAGCAGTTCTTC; CDR3: CASSQPTGISEQFF
J: TRBJ2-3; D: TRBD2; V: TRBV7-8; size: -; DNA: TGTGCCAGCAGCCCAGCGGGGAGGGAAGCAGATACGCAGTATTTT; CDR3: CASSPAGREADTQYF
J: TRBJ2-2; D: -; V: TRBV2; size: -; DNA: TGTGCCAGCAGTCAGGGTCACACCGGGGAGCTGTTTTTT; CDR3: CASSQGHTGELFF
J: TRBJ1-6; D: TRBD1; V: TRBV19; size: -; DNA: TGTGCCAGTAGCGATCGGGACAGGGGATTACAGTCACCCCTCCACTTT; CDR3: CASSDRDRGLQSPLHF
J: TRBJ2-5; D: -; V: TRBV18; size: -; DNA: TGTGCCAGCTCACCACCGGACAGCAGGAGGGAGACCCAGTACTTC; CDR3: CASSPPDSRRETQYF
J: TRBJ1-2; D: -; V: TRBV30; size: -; DNA: TGTGCCTGGAGTCCCAATACTGTTGGCTACACCTTC; CDR3: CAWSPNTVGYTF
J: TRBJ2-7; D: TRBD2; V: TRBV10-3; size: -; DNA: TGTGCCATCAGTACCCCAGCTAGCGGGATCCTCTACGAGCAGTACTTC; CDR3: CAISTPASGILYEQYF
J: TRBJ2-7; D: -; V: TRBV28; size: -; DNA: TGTGCCAGCAGTCTTCGGGGGTCTACGGGGGAGCAGTACTTC; CDR3: CASSLRGSTGEQYF
J: TRBJ1-1; D: TRBD1; V: TRBV5-1; size: -; DNA: TGCGCCAGCAGCACCTCCGGGACAGGGGGCGCGTCGGACGCTTTCTTT; CDR3: CASSTSGTGGASDAFF
J: TRBJ2-3; D: TRBD2; V: TRBV15; size: -; DNA: TGTGCCACCAGCAGACTAGCGGGAGGTGGCACAGATACGCAGTATTTT; CDR3: CATSRLAGGGTDTQYF
J: TRBJ1-4; D: -; V: TRBV28; size: -; DNA: TGTGCCAGCAGCCTACTCTCCAGGGACTTCCAACTAAATGAAAAACTGTTTTTT; CDR3: CASSLLSRDFQLNEKLFF
J: TRBJ2-1; D: TRBD2; V: TRBV2; size: -; DNA: TGTGCCAGCAGTGTAATTACTAGCGGGAGTCGGTACAATGAGCAGTTCTTC; CDR3: CASSVITSGSRYNEQFF
J: TRBJ2-7; D: -; V: TRBV19; size: -; DNA: TGTGCCAGTAGTGGACAAAATACCTACGAGCAGTACTTC; CDR3: CASSGQNTYEQYF
J: TRBJ1-1; D: TRBD1; V: TRBV18; size: -; DNA: TGTGCCAGCTCACCAACGATCAACCTACAGGGGGACACTGAAGCTTTCTTT; CDR3: CASSPTINLQGDTEAFF
J: TRBJ2-5; D: -; V: TRBV5-1; size: -; DNA: TGCGCCAGCAGCAGACGACCGGGGAGGCAAGAGACCCAGTACTTC; CDR3: CASSRRPGRQETQYF
J: TRBJ2-3; D: TRBD2; V: TRBV5-1; size: -; DNA: TGCGCCAGCAGCTTGTTTAGCGGGAGGTTCACAGATACGCAGTATTTT; CDR3: CASSLFSGRFTDTQYF
J: TRBJ1-2; D: -; V: TRBV6-5; size: -; DNA: TGTGCCAGCAGCGCGGTGGGGAGGATAAATGGCTACACCTTC; CDR3: CASSAVGRINGYTF
J: TRBJ2-1; D: TRBD1; V: TRBV18; size: -; DNA: TGTGCCAGCTCACCACGGACAGGGTTCGTAAGGAATGAGCAGTTCTTC; CDR3: CASSPRTGFVRNEQFF
J: TRBJ2-5; D: TRBD1; V: TRBV5-5; size: -; DNA: TGTGCCAGCAGCATCCTTGGGACAGGGCAAGAGACCCAGTACTTC; CDR3: CASSILGTGQETQYF
J: TRBJ2-5; D: -; V: TRBV7-9; size: -; DNA: TGTGCCAGCAGCCTGGAGGTTGAGACCCAGTACTTC; CDR3: CASSLEVETQYF
J: TRBJ1-1; D: TRBD1; V: TRBV10-3; size: -; DNA: TGTGCCATCAGAACCGGGACAGTTCTCCAAGACACTGAAGCTTTCTTT; CDR3: CAIRTGTVLQDTEAFF
J: TRBJ2-5; D: -; V: TRBV5-4; size: few; DNA: TGTGCCAGCAGCTTGTCCCCGCTAGCCGAGTGGACCCAGTACTTC; CDR3: CASSLSPLAEWTQYF
J: TRBJ1-4; D: -; V: TRBV20-1; size: -; DNA: TGCAGTGCTAGTTTTCAGGGAGGCGAAAAACTGTTTTTT; CDR3: CSASFQGGEKLFF
J: TRBJ2-7; D: TRBD1; V: TRBV28; size: once; DNA: TGTGCCAGCAGTCTGGACAGGGGTCACGAGCAGTACTTC; CDR3: CASSLDRGHEQYF
J: TRBJ2-5; D: -; V: TRBV27; size: -; DNA: TGTGCCAGCAGTCCGCAGGGGCAAGAGACCCAGTACTTC; CDR3: CASSPQGQETQYF
J: TRBJ2-3; D: TRBD2; V: TRBV19; size: few; DNA: TGTGCCAGTACGCGGGAGGGCCGCGATACGCAGTATTTT; CDR3: CASTREGRDTQYF
J: TRBJ2-1; D: TRBD2; V: TRBV16; size: -; DNA: TGTGCCAGCAGCCATGTAAGGGCACTAGCGACCAGGAATGAGCAGTTCTTC; CDR3: CASSHVRALATRNEQFF
J: TRBJ2-7; D: -; V: TRBV2; size: -; DNA: TGTGCCAGCAGACAGTTCCAATACGAGCAGTACTTC; CDR3: CASRQFQYEQYF
J: TRBJ2-3; D: -; V: TRBV30; size: -; DNA: TGTGCCTGGAGTGTAGGAGGGGGGGCCTTGAGTACGCAGTATTTT; CDR3: CAWSVGGGALSTQYF
J: TRBJ1-2; D: -; V: TRBV6-5; size: once; DNA: TGTGCCAGCAGTTACGAAAGGGGCTATGGCTACACCTTC; CDR3: CASSYERGYGYTF
J: TRBJ2-3; D: -; V: TRBV12-3/TRBV12-4; size: -; DNA: TGTGCCAGCAGTCCTAGCACAGATACGCAGTATTTT; CDR3: CASSPSTDTQYF
J: TRBJ1-1; D: -; V: TRBV28; size: -; DNA: TGTGCCAGCAGGTGGAGCGGATGGAACACTGAAGCTTTCTTT; CDR3: CASRWSGWNTEAFF
J: TRBJ2-1; D: TRBD2; V: TRBV28; size: -; DNA: TGTGCCGGGTCTAGCGGGTATCCCTACAATGAGCAGTTCTTC; CDR3: CAGSSGYPYNEQFF
J: TRBJ2-7; D: TRBD2; V: TRBV11-3; size: many; DNA: TGTGCCAGCAGCTTAGACGGTCGGGAGGGTACCAGCGAGCAGTACTTC; CDR3: CASSLDGREGTSEQYF
J: TRBJ2-5; D: -; V: TRBV4-1; size: -; DNA: TGCGCCAGCAGCCGGCCACCAGGGGTGACCCAGTACTTC; CDR3: CASSRPPGVTQYF
J: TRBJ2-1; D: TRBD2; V: TRBV2; size: -; DNA: TGTGCCAGCAGTGAAGACCGCGCGGGAGGTAATGAGCAGTTCTTC; CDR3: CASSEDRAGGNEQFF
J: TRBJ2-2; D: TRBD1; V: TRBV24-1; size: -; DNA: TGTGCCACCAGTGATCACCCCGGACAGGGGAGGAGTACCGGGGAGCTGTTTTTT; CDR3: CATSDHPGQGRSTGELFF